The present T cell receptor (beta chain) was sequenced within a study of T cell responses to AZD1222 COVID-19 vaccine. General study findings and limits: Donors were mostly white British, more females; clonal diversity possibly underestimated.

V lost 3 bases to trimming and J lost 2 bases, with 13 bases between them. Germline CDR1 is SEHNR and CDR2 is FQNEAQ (reference sequence). The CDR3 covers 15 residues. Profiled with immunoSEQ multiplex PCR; TCRdb holds only in-frame clones, not every one. This table has about 110,000 clones, roughly 87% appearing once. Turning to this clone: Its matching antigen is unknown.

The specimen comprised peripheral blood, sampled on day 0 of AZD1222 vaccination. This TCR derives from an adult in good health. The V call is TRBV7-9, the J call TRBJ1-1; D is perhaps TRBD1 (5 bases). The CDR3 spells CASSFGQGTNTEAFF. The CDR3 DNA reads TGTGCCAGCAGCTTTGGTCAGGGAACTAACACTGAAGCTTTCTTT.